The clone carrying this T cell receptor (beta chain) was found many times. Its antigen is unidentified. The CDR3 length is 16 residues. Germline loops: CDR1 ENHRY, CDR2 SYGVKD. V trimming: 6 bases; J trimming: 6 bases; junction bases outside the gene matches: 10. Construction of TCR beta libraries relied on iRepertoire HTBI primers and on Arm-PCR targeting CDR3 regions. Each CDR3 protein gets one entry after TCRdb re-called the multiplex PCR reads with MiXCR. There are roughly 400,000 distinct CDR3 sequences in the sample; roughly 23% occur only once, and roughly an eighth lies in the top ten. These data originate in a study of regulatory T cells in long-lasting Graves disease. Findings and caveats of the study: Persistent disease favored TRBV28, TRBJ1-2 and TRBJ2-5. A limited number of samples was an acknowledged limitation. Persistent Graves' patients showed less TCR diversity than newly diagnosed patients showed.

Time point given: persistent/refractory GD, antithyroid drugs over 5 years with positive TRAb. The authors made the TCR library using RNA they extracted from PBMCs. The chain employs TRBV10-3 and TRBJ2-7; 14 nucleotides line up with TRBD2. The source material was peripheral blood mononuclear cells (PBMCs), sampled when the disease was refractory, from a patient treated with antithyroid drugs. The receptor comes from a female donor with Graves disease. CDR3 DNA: TGTGCCATCAGAACCGGGACTAGCGGGAGCGAGGGCGAGCAGTACTTC. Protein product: CAIRTGTSGSEGEQYF.